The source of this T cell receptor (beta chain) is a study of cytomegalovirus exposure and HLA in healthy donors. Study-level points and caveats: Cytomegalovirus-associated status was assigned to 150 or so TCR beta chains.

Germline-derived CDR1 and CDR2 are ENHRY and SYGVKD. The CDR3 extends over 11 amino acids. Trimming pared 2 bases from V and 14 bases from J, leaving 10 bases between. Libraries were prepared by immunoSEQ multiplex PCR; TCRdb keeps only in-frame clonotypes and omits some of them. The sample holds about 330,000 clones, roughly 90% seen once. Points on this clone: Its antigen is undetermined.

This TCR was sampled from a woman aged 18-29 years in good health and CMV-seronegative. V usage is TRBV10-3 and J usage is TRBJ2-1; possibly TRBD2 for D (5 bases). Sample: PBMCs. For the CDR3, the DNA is TGTGCCATCAGTGAGGGTGGGAGAGAGTTCTTC. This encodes CAISEGGREFF.